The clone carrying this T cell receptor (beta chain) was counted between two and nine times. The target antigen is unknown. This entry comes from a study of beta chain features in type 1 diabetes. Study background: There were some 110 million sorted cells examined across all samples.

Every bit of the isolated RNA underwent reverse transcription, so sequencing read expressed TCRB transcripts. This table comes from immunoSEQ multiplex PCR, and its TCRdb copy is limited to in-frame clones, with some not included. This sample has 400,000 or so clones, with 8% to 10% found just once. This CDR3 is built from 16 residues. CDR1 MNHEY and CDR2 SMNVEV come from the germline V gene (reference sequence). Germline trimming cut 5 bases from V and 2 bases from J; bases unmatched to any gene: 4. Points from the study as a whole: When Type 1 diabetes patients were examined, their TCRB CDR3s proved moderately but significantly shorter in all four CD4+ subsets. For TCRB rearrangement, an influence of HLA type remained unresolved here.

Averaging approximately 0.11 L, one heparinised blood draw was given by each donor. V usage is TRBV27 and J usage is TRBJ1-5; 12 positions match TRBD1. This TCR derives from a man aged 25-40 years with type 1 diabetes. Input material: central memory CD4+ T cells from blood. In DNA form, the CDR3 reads TGTGCCAGCAGTCCGGGACAGGGGGCAGGCAATCAGCCCCAGCATTTT. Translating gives CASSPGQGAGNQPQHF.